Listed below are T cell receptor beta chains from one sample, sequenced in a study of graft-versus-host responses after intestinal transplantation. Antigen specificity for these receptors is unknown. TCRdb keeps only in-frame clones here, not all; method: immunoSEQ multiplex PCR. Here the sample spans about 99,000 clones, over 75% being singletons. The input for sequencing was unstimulated CD4+ T cells sorted from spleen or lymph node cells, taken before intestinal transplant. All receptors derive from a human donor who received an intestinal transplant. Each CDR3 is given with its conserved first and last residue. Each record gives: D gene, clone size, V gene, J gene, CDR3 protein, CDR3 DNA. The D gene is left open where the match is weak. Some rows have no size entry. The others give once, few or many, or a class for an expanded clone.

D gene: .; clone size: .; V gene: TRBV9; J gene: TRBJ2-5; CDR3 protein: CASSRSPWGETQYF; CDR3 DNA: TGTGCCAGCAGCCGAAGTCCTTGGGGAGAGACCCAGTACTTC
D gene: .; clone size: few; V gene: TRBV5-6; J gene: TRBJ2-5; CDR3 protein: CASSLYQETQYF; CDR3 DNA: TGTGCCAGCAGCTTGTACCAAGAGACCCAGTACTTC
D gene: TRBD1; clone size: .; V gene: TRBV15; J gene: TRBJ2-2; CDR3 protein: CATSSGTGGTGELFF; CDR3 DNA: TGTGCCACCAGCAGCGGGACAGGGGGGACCGGGGAGCTGTTTTTT
D gene: .; clone size: .; V gene: TRBV6-5; J gene: TRBJ2-7; CDR3 protein: CASTPEHSPFEQYF; CDR3 DNA: TGTGCCAGCACCCCGGAACACAGCCCTTTCGAGCAGTACTTC
D gene: .; clone size: .; V gene: TRBV29-1; J gene: TRBJ2-5; CDR3 protein: CSVASSTWETQYF; CDR3 DNA: TGCAGCGTTGCGAGTAGCACTTGGGAGACCCAGTACTTC
D gene: .; clone size: .; V gene: TRBV11-2; J gene: TRBJ2-1; CDR3 protein: CASSSLYNEQFF; CDR3 DNA: TGTGCCAGCAGCTCCCTGTACAATGAGCAGTTCTTC
D gene: .; clone size: few; V gene: TRBV7-9; J gene: TRBJ2-5; CDR3 protein: CASTIGAVETQYF; CDR3 DNA: TGTGCCAGCACCATCGGGGCTGTAGAGACCCAGTACTTC
D gene: TRBD2; clone size: .; V gene: TRBV11-1; J gene: TRBJ2-1; CDR3 protein: CASSKSGTYYNEQFF; CDR3 DNA: TGTGCCAGCAGCAAAAGCGGGACCTACTACAATGAGCAGTTCTTC
D gene: TRBD1; clone size: .; V gene: TRBV5-1; J gene: TRBJ2-1; CDR3 protein: CASSLDPRTGGNEQFF; CDR3 DNA: TGCGCCAGCAGCTTAGATCCGAGGACAGGGGGAAATGAGCAGTTCTTC
D gene: .; clone size: .; V gene: TRBV5-5; J gene: TRBJ1-1; CDR3 protein: CASSLEGTTEAFF; CDR3 DNA: TGTGCCAGCAGCTTAGAAGGGACCACTGAAGCTTTCTTT
D gene: .; clone size: .; V gene: TRBV29-1; J gene: TRBJ2-7; CDR3 protein: CSVDTGTIYEQYF; CDR3 DNA: TGCAGCGTTGATACCGGGACAATTTACGAGCAGTACTTC
D gene: .; clone size: .; V gene: TRBV11-2; J gene: TRBJ1-1; CDR3 protein: CASNRGANTEAFF; CDR3 DNA: TGTGCCAGCAACCGGGGGGCGAACACTGAAGCTTTCTTT
D gene: TRBD2; clone size: .; V gene: TRBV5-1; J gene: TRBJ2-3; CDR3 protein: CASSLWTSSTDTQYF; CDR3 DNA: TGCGCCAGCAGCTTATGGACTAGCTCCACAGATACGCAGTATTTT
D gene: TRBD2; clone size: .; V gene: TRBV7-2; J gene: TRBJ2-5; CDR3 protein: CASSLSGTSGGAGETQYF; CDR3 DNA: TGTGCCAGCAGCTTATCAGGGACTAGCGGGGGGGCCGGGGAGACCCAGTACTTC
D gene: TRBD2; clone size: .; V gene: TRBV5-1; J gene: TRBJ2-2; CDR3 protein: CASSLAAGGPSTGELFF; CDR3 DNA: TGCGCCAGCAGCTTGGCGGCGGGAGGGCCAAGCACCGGGGAGCTGTTTTTT
D gene: TRBD2; clone size: .; V gene: TRBV5-1; J gene: TRBJ2-3; CDR3 protein: CASSSGLAGPDTQYF; CDR3 DNA: TGCGCCAGCAGCTCGGGACTAGCGGGGCCAGATACGCAGTATTTT
D gene: .; clone size: .; V gene: TRBV5-1; J gene: TRBJ2-7; CDR3 protein: CASSRNSYEQYF; CDR3 DNA: TGCGCCAGCAGCCGAAACAGCTACGAGCAGTACTTC
D gene: TRBD2; clone size: .; V gene: TRBV2; J gene: TRBJ2-7; CDR3 protein: CASSVTSGRGEQYF; CDR3 DNA: TGTGCCAGCAGTGTGACTAGCGGGAGAGGCGAGCAGTACTTC
D gene: TRBD1; clone size: .; V gene: TRBV11-2; J gene: TRBJ2-2; CDR3 protein: CASSLGGPGTGVSGELFF; CDR3 DNA: TGTGCCAGCAGCTTAGGGGGGCCGGGGACAGGGGTCTCCGGGGAGCTGTTTTTT
D gene: .; clone size: .; V gene: TRBV7-9; J gene: TRBJ1-1; CDR3 protein: CASSLALGTEAFF; CDR3 DNA: TGTGCCAGCAGCTTAGCGCTGGGGACTGAAGCTTTCTTT
D gene: .; clone size: .; V gene: TRBV5-6; J gene: TRBJ2-1; CDR3 protein: CASSLVGGSEFF; CDR3 DNA: TGTGCCAGCAGCTTAGTAGGAGGGAGTGAGTTCTTC
D gene: .; clone size: .; V gene: TRBV18; J gene: TRBJ1-4; CDR3 protein: CASSPPGREHEKLFF; CDR3 DNA: TGTGCCAGCTCACCCCCGGGCAGGGAGCATGAAAAACTGTTTTTT
D gene: .; clone size: .; V gene: TRBV11-1; J gene: TRBJ2-2; CDR3 protein: CASSLTPRDTGELFF; CDR3 DNA: TGTGCCAGCAGCTTAACGCCGAGGGACACCGGGGAGCTGTTTTTT
D gene: TRBD2; clone size: .; V gene: TRBV5-1; J gene: TRBJ2-4; CDR3 protein: CASSFGTSGNIQYF; CDR3 DNA: TGCGCCAGCAGCTTCGGGACTAGCGGAAACATTCAGTACTTC
D gene: TRBD2; clone size: .; V gene: TRBV4-1; J gene: TRBJ2-3; CDR3 protein: CASSQDPGLAEYF; CDR3 DNA: TGCGCCAGCAGCCAAGATCCGGGACTAGCCGAGTATTTT
D gene: .; clone size: .; V gene: TRBV9; J gene: TRBJ2-3; CDR3 protein: CASSVRADTDTQYF; CDR3 DNA: TGTGCCAGCAGCGTACGGGCCGACACAGATACGCAGTATTTT
D gene: TRBD1; clone size: .; V gene: TRBV15; J gene: TRBJ2-6; CDR3 protein: CATSRTGGAGANVLTF; CDR3 DNA: TGTGCCACCAGCAGGACAGGGGGCGCTGGGGCCAACGTCCTGACTTTC
D gene: .; clone size: .; V gene: TRBV30; J gene: TRBJ2-5; CDR3 protein: CAWSWGVLYQETQYF; CDR3 DNA: TGTGCCTGGAGCTGGGGTGTTTTGTACCAAGAGACCCAGTACTTC
D gene: .; clone size: .; V gene: TRBV6-1; J gene: TRBJ1-1; CDR3 protein: CASRPYQHAEAFF; CDR3 DNA: TGTGCCAGCCGACCCTACCAGCACGCTGAAGCTTTCTTT